This T cell receptor beta chain was captured in a study of a mutant IDH1 vaccine in newly diagnosed glioma. Noted time point: week 23, last vaccination. Doses consisted of 300 ug of mutant IDH1 20-mer peptide each, paired with topical imiquimod. Overall study results and limits: Patients mounted vaccine-induced immune responses in 93.3% of cases. Changes in top peripheral clonotypes did not appear linked to pseudoprogression.

The repertoire was sequenced with immunoSEQ multiplex PCR; TCRdb's copy has only in-frame clones and lacks some. In the table there are about 86,000 clones, 70% to 90% of which are singletons. A note on this clone: Its antigen is still unknown.

The V gene's germline CDR1 is SEHNR and CDR2 FQNEAQ (reference sequence). The V end lost 5 bases, the J end lost 2 bases, and 14 bases lay between the germline ends. The length of the CDR3 is 15 residues. J is TRBJ2-3 and V is TRBV7-9; D is possibly TRBD1 (6 bases). The sequence derives from a man younger than 40 with glioma. Some clones in this sample may be carry-over from other donors' samples. This specimen was PBMCs, taken from a glioma patient whose treatment included an IDH1 peptide vaccine. CDR3 region: CASSTRDITTDTQYF. CDR3 coding DNA: TGTGCCAGCAGCACCCGGGACATAACCACAGATACGCAGTATTTT.